These T cell receptor beta chains were read from a single sample in a study of blood T cell repertoires in COVID-19. Method: immunoSEQ multiplex PCR; TCRdb's copy keeps in-frame clones and lacks some. The sample holds about 320,000 clones, 65% to 90% seen once. Sequences were obtained from peripheral blood. These receptors were collected from a human donor in a cohort sampled during active COVID-19. Each CDR3 is given with its conserved first and last residue. D genes are given only for firm matches. The size of a clone is reported for some rows only, either as once, few or many, or as a class for expanded clones.

v_gene,j_gene,abundance,d_gene,CDR3aa,CDR3nt
TRBV27,TRBJ1-6,few,NA,CASSWASSYNSPLHF,TGTGCCAGCAGTTGGGCGAGCTCCTATAATTCACCCCTCCACTTT
TRBV6-1,TRBJ1-1,NA,NA,CASSETGNTEAFF,TGTGCCAGCAGTGAGACGGGGAACACTGAAGCTTTCTTT
TRBV29-1,TRBJ2-1,NA,NA,CSVEVGGEQFF,TGCAGCGTTGAAGTCGGTGGTGAGCAGTTCTTC
TRBV19,TRBJ1-1,NA,NA,CASSRFDRMGTEAFF,TGTGCCAGTAGTAGGTTCGACAGGATGGGCACTGAAGCTTTCTTT
TRBV4-2,TRBJ1-4,once,TRBD1,CASSRLISTGQANEKLFF,TGTGCCAGCAGCCGCTTGATATCCACGGGACAGGCTAATGAAAAACTGTTTTTT
TRBV6-5,TRBJ1-5,NA,NA,CASNQGSNQPQHF,TGTGCCAGCAACCAGGGGTCGAATCAGCCCCAGCATTTT
TRBV7-9,TRBJ2-3,NA,TRBD1,CASSSPGTGITDTQYF,TGTGCCAGCAGCTCACCCGGGACAGGGATCACAGATACGCAGTATTTT
TRBV5-1,TRBJ1-1,NA,TRBD1,CASSPKQGMNTEAFF,TGCGCCAGCAGCCCGAAACAGGGGATGAACACTGAAGCTTTCTTT
TRBV19,TRBJ2-2,NA,TRBD1,CATRTGYNTGELFF,TGTGCCACCCGGACAGGGTATAACACCGGGGAGCTGTTTTTT
TRBV4-1,TRBJ2-7,once,NA,CASSQEQQSGYEQYF,TGCGCCAGCAGCCAAGAACAGCAAAGCGGATACGAGCAGTACTTC
TRBV7-9,TRBJ1-4,NA,TRBD1,CASRSSGQGRKLFF,TGTGCCAGCAGGAGCTCGGGACAGGGTAGGAAACTGTTTTTT
TRBV5-1,TRBJ1-1,NA,NA,CASSIGLMNTEAFF,TGCGCCAGCAGCATCGGACTGATGAACACTGAAGCTTTCTTT
TRBV3-1/TRBV3-2,TRBJ1-2,few,NA,CASSQGRAYGYTF,TGTGCCAGCAGCCAGGGGAGGGCATATGGCTACACCTTC
TRBV5-4,TRBJ1-2,NA,TRBD1,CASSGETGGYYGYTF,TGTGCCAGCAGCGGGGAAACAGGGGGGTACTATGGCTACACCTTC
TRBV14,TRBJ1-6,few,NA,CASSTGITYNSPLHF,TGTGCCAGCAGCACAGGGATTACCTATAATTCACCCCTCCACTTT
TRBV5-1,TRBJ2-3,NA,NA,CASSLLGGRGDTQYF,TGCGCCAGCAGCCTACTGGGGGGGCGGGGAGATACGCAGTATTTT
TRBV19,TRBJ1-1,NA,NA,CASSTSSGFRTEAFF,TGTGCCAGTAGTACGTCCTCGGGGTTTCGCACTGAAGCTTTCTTT
TRBV12-3/TRBV12-4,TRBJ1-2,NA,NA,CASSLKTVYGYTF,TGTGCCAGCAGTTTGAAGACAGTCTATGGCTACACCTTC
TRBV19,TRBJ1-3,NA,NA,CASSPTGIPSGNTIYF,TGTGCCAGTAGTCCGACAGGAATTCCCTCTGGAAACACCATATATTTT
TRBV11-2,TRBJ1-2,few,NA,CASSLGTNYGYTF,TGTGCCAGCAGCCTCGGGACTAACTATGGCTACACCTTC
TRBV5-1,TRBJ2-1,NA,NA,CASSLPVGQGGEQFF,TGCGCCAGCAGCTTGCCCGTGGGGCAGGGGGGTGAGCAGTTCTTC
TRBV7-2,TRBJ2-1,NA,NA,CASSLALRNEQFF,TGTGCCAGCAGCTTAGCCCTCCGGAATGAGCAGTTCTTC
TRBV6-5,TRBJ1-2,NA,NA,CASSYGRGYTF,TGTGCCAGCAGTTACGGTAGAGGCTACACCTTC
TRBV19,TRBJ2-3,NA,NA,CASSRTSPDTQYF,TGTGCCAGTAGTAGAACTAGTCCGGATACGCAGTATTTT
TRBV19,TRBJ1-1,NA,TRBD1,CASSSQGAVSEAFF,TGTGCCAGTAGTTCACAGGGGGCTGTTTCTGAAGCTTTCTTT
TRBV11-1,TRBJ1-4,NA,NA,CASSPTGGSTNEKLFF,TGTGCCAGCAGCCCCACCGGAGGTTCAACTAATGAAAAACTGTTTTTT
TRBV2,TRBJ2-2,NA,NA,CASSLGFSGELFF,TGTGCCAGCAGCCTCGGGTTTAGCGGGGAGCTGTTTTTT
TRBV19,TRBJ2-5,NA,NA,CASSIDGQYQETQYF,TGTGCCAGTAGTATAGATGGGCAGTACCAAGAGACCCAGTACTTC
TRBV27,TRBJ1-6,NA,NA,CASSFVSLFILHF,TGTGCCAGCAGTTTCGTATCTCTGTTTATCCTCCACTTT
TRBV19,TRBJ2-2,many,NA,CASTPTGANTGELFF,TGTGCCTCCACGCCGACAGGCGCGAACACCGGGGAGCTGTTTTTT
TRBV5-1,TRBJ2-7,NA,TRBD1,CASRPRDRGWYEQYF,TGCGCCAGCAGACCCCGGGACAGGGGTTGGTACGAGCAGTACTTC
TRBV3-1/TRBV3-2,TRBJ2-7,NA,TRBD1,CASSLSGQEEQYF,TGTGCCAGCAGCCTATCGGGACAGGAAGAGCAGTACTTC
TRBV7-9,TRBJ1-1,NA,NA,CASSPTGAEAFF,TGTGCCAGCAGCCCAACGGGGGCTGAAGCTTTCTTT
TRBV27,TRBJ2-1,NA,TRBD2,CASTGGGANEQFF,TGTGCCAGCACGGGCGGGGGGGCCAATGAGCAGTTCTTC
TRBV9,TRBJ2-5,NA,NA,CASSVGQRETQYF,TGTGCCAGCAGCGTAGGACAAAGGGAGACCCAGTACTTC
TRBV18,TRBJ1-2,NA,NA,CASSPQSGQGVYTF,TGTGCCAGCTCACCACAATCGGGACAAGGTGTTTACACCTTC
TRBV2,TRBJ2-7,NA,NA,CASSEAVLLEEQYF,TGTGCCAGCAGTGAAGCAGTCCTCCTAGAAGAGCAGTACTTC
TRBV6-4,TRBJ2-2,NA,NA,CASSDPTGELFF,TGTGCCAGCAGTGACCCGACCGGGGAGCTGTTTTTT
TRBV4-1,TRBJ2-7,once,TRBD1,CASSHGQGFSYEQYF,TGCGCCAGCAGCCATGGACAGGGGTTCTCCTACGAGCAGTACTTC
TRBV6-5,TRBJ1-4,NA,NA,CASSYSRGWGEKLFF,TGTGCCAGCAGTTACTCTAGGGGATGGGGTGAAAAACTGTTTTTT
TRBV3-1/TRBV3-2,TRBJ2-5,NA,NA,CASSQGQGGGETQYF,TGTGCCAGCAGCCAGGGGCAGGGTGGGGGCGAGACCCAGTACTTC
TRBV3-1/TRBV3-2,TRBJ2-1,few,TRBD2,CASRQRTSGGNEQFF,TGTGCCAGCAGACAGAGGACTAGCGGTGGAAATGAGCAGTTCTTC
TRBV6-2/TRBV6-3,TRBJ2-5,NA,NA,CASSYSIAQETQYF,TGTGCCAGCAGTTACTCGATAGCCCAAGAGACCCAGTACTTC
TRBV18,TRBJ1-6,NA,NA,CASSPRTGTNNSPLHF,TGTGCCAGCTCACCCAGAACGGGGACTAATAATTCGCCCCTCCACTTT
TRBV7-9,TRBJ1-1,NA,TRBD1,CASSLALYRDRGVNTEAFF,TGTGCCAGCAGCTTAGCGCTCTACCGGGACAGGGGCGTGAACACTGAAGCTTTCTTT
TRBV18,TRBJ2-7,NA,NA,CASSPLDRTYEQYF,TGTGCCAGCTCACCATTGGACAGAACCTACGAGCAGTACTTC
TRBV15,TRBJ1-2,NA,NA,CATSKPFYGYTF,TGTGCCACCAGTAAGCCTTTCTATGGCTACACCTTC
TRBV19,TRBJ2-1,NA,NA,CASSIFGQGVYNEQFF,TGTGCCAGTAGTATATTTGGGCAGGGTGTCTACAATGAGCAGTTCTTC
TRBV7-9,TRBJ2-7,NA,TRBD1,CASRPRDSTYEQYF,TGTGCCAGCCGGCCCCGGGACAGCACCTACGAGCAGTACTTC
TRBV3-1/TRBV3-2,TRBJ2-7,NA,NA,CASSHPTGYEQYF,TGTGCCAGCAGCCACCCGACAGGATACGAGCAGTACTTC
TRBV9,TRBJ1-2,many,NA,CASSTSIRGGITYGYTF,TGTGCCAGCAGCACCTCAATCAGAGGGGGAATTACCTATGGCTACACCTTC
TRBV5-1,TRBJ2-1,NA,NA,CASRPNEGEQFF,TGCGCCAGCAGGCCTAACGAGGGTGAGCAGTTCTTC
TRBV3-1/TRBV3-2,TRBJ2-3,NA,TRBD2,CASSPSGGFTDTQYF,TGTGCCAGCAGCCCTAGCGGGGGATTCACAGATACGCAGTATTTT
TRBV10-3,TRBJ1-2,NA,NA,CAISEIRDSGYTF,TGTGCCATCAGTGAGATCAGGGACTCTGGCTACACCTTC